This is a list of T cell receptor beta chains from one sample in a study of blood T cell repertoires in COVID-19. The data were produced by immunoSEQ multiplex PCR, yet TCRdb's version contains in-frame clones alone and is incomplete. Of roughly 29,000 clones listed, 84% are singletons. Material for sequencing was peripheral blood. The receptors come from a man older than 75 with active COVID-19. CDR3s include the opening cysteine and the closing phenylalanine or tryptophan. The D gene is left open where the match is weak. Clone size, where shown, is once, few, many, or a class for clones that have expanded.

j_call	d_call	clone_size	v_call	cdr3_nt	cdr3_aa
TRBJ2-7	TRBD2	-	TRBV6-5	TGTGCCAGCAGACCAATCTCCGGGGGGTACGAGCAGTACTTC	CASRPISGGYEQYF
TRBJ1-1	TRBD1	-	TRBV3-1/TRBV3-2	TGTGCCAGCAGCCACGGACAGGGTACTGAAGCTTTCTTT	CASSHGQGTEAFF
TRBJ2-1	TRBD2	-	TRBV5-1	TGCGCCAGCAGCTTTGAGAGCGGGGTATACAATGAGCAGTTCTTC	CASSFESGVYNEQFF
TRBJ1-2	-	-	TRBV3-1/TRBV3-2	TGTGCCAGCAGCCAAGCTGGCGGCCCTTCTTTTGGTCACACCTTC	CASSQAGGPSFGHTF
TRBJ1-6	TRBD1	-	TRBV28	TGTGCCAGCAGACCAGACAGGGGGCGTTCACCCCTCCACTTT	CASRPDRGRSPLHF
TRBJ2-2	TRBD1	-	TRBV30	TGTGCCTCCCCGACAGGGGGCTGGGGCGGAAACACCGGGGAGCTGTTTTTT	CASPTGGWGGNTGELFF
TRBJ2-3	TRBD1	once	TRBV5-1	TGCGCCAGCAGAGCGACAGGGGGTATCGTCACAGATACGCAGTATTTT	CASRATGGIVTDTQYF
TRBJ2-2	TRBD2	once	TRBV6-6	TGTGCCAGCAGTCGGATAGCGGGGGGACCGAACACCGGGGAGCTGTTTTTT	CASSRIAGGPNTGELFF
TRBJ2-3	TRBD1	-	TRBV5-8	TGTGCCAGCAGCTTTTGGCAGGGGGCGAAAGATACGCAGTATTTT	CASSFWQGAKDTQYF
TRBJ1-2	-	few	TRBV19	TGTGCCAGTAGGGATCAGGGGCACTATGGCTACACCTTC	CASRDQGHYGYTF
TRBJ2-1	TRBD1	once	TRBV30	TGTGCCTGGAACACCGGGACAGGGATTCGGGAGCAGTTCTTC	CAWNTGTGIREQFF
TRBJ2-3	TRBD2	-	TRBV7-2	TGTGCCAGCAGCGCGTATACTAGCGGGGGCACAGATACGCAGTATTTT	CASSAYTSGGTDTQYF
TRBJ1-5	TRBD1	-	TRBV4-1	TGCGCCAGCAGCCAAGAGACAGGGGGCGCGAGAAGCAATCAGCCCCAGCATTTT	CASSQETGGARSNQPQHF
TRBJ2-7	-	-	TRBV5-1	TGCGCCAGCAGCTTGGACAACGAGCAGTACTTC	CASSLDNEQYF
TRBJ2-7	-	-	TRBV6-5	TGTGCCAGCCGAGAGGGCAGCTACGAGCAGTACTTC	CASREGSYEQYF
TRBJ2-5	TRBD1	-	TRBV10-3	TGTGCCATATCCGGGACAGAACAAGAGACCCAGTACTTC	CAISGTEQETQYF
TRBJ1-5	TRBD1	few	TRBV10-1	TGCGCCATCCAAGAAGACAGGGAAGATGGCAATCAGCCCCAGCATTTT	CAIQEDREDGNQPQHF
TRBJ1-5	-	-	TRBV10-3	TGTGCCATCAGTGAGAATGGCGGAGATCAGCCCCAGCATTTT	CAISENGGDQPQHF
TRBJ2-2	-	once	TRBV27	TGTGCCAGCAGTTTACCTAACACCGGGGAGCTGTTTTTT	CASSLPNTGELFF
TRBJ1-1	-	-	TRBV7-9	TGTGCCAGCAGGACCCGTAAAACTATGAACACTGAAGCTTTCTTT	CASRTRKTMNTEAFF
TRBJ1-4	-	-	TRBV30	TGTGCCTGGAGTGTAAGTGGGGGGTCTGAAAAACTGTTTTTT	CAWSVSGGSEKLFF
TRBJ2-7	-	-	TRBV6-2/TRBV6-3	TGTGCCAGCAGTTACCGGGACAACTCCTACGAGCAGTACTTC	CASSYRDNSYEQYF
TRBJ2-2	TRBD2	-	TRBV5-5	TGTGCCAGCAGCTTATACCAGCGGGGGAGAAACACCGGGGAGCTGTTTTTT	CASSLYQRGRNTGELFF
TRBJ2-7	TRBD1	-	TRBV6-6	TGTGCCAGCAGTTCGGCCGGGACAGGGGGGAAGGAGCAGTACTTC	CASSSAGTGGKEQYF
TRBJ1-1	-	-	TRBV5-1	TGCGCCAGCAGCTTGTTGGCCCCCGCGTCGGGGGGGCACACTGAAGCTTTCTTT	CASSLLAPASGGHTEAFF
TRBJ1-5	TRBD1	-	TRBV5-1	TGCGCCAGCTACCCCGACAGGGGGCGATGGGTTTGTAAGCCCCAGCATTTT	CASYPDRGRWVCKPQHF
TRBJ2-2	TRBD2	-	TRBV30	TGTGCCTGGAGTCGCGGGGGGACAAACACCGGGGAGCTGTTTTTT	CAWSRGGTNTGELFF
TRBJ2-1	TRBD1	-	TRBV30	TGTGCCTGGAGTGTACCGACAGGGCGCTACAATGAGCAGTTCTTC	CAWSVPTGRYNEQFF
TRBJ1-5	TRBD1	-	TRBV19	TGTGCCAGTAGGCCCCTAGGACAGGTCGAGGGGCCCCAGCATTTT	CASRPLGQVEGPQHF
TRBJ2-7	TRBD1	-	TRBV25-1	TGTGCCAGCAGTGACCCCACGCGGGGGACAGGGGACGAGCAGTACTTC	CASSDPTRGTGDEQYF
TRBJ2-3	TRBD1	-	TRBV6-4	TGTGCCAGCAGTGAAACAGGGGGCGCGGATACGCAGTATTTT	CASSETGGADTQYF
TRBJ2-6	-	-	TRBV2	TGTGCCAGCAGTGGTGTCACTGGGGCCAACGTCCTGACTTTC	CASSGVTGANVLTF
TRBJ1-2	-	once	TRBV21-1	TGTGCCAGCAGATTATACCGGGACAGGGGAAAGGGGTATGGCTACACCTTC	CASRLYRDRGKGYGYTF
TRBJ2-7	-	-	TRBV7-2	TGTGCCAGCAGCCCACCCTTCAGCGGGCGCTCCTACGAGCAGTACTTC	CASSPPFSGRSYEQYF
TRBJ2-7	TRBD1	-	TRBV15	TGTGCCACCGCACAGGGGAACTCCTACGAGCAGTACTTC	CATAQGNSYEQYF
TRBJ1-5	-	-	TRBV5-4	TGTGCCAGCAGCTTGGACACCAATCAGCCCCAGCATTTT	CASSLDTNQPQHF
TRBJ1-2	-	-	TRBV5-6	TGTGCCAGCAGCTTGGGGCAGGGGCTGGGGGGCTACACCTTC	CASSLGQGLGGYTF
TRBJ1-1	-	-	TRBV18	TGTGCCAGCTCACCACGGCTAGTATCGACAGGCACTGAAGCTTTCTTT	CASSPRLVSTGTEAFF
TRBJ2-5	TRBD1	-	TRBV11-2	TGTGCCACTCGGACAGGGGACGAGACCCAGTACTTC	CATRTGDETQYF
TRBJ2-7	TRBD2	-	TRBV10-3	TGTGCCATCAGGGGACTAGCGGGGGCCTCATCCGAGCAGTACTTC	CAIRGLAGASSEQYF
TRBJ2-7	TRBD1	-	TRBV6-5	TGTGCCAGCAGTCGCACCGGGACAGGGGGTACTGTGCAGTACTTC	CASSRTGTGGTVQYF
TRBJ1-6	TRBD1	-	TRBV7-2	TGTGCCAGCAGCTCCGGGACAGTCAATTCACCCCTCCACTTT	CASSSGTVNSPLHF
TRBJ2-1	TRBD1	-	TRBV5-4	TGTGCCAGCAGCTTTGGAGACAGGGGAAGCAATGAGCAGTTCTTC	CASSFGDRGSNEQFF
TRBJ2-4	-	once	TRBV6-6	TGTGCCAGCAGCCCACAGGGCGGCAAAAACATTCAGTACTTC	CASSPQGGKNIQYF
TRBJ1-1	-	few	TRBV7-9	TGTGCCAGCACCTGGACAGAAGCAAACACTGAAGCTTTCTTT	CASTWTEANTEAFF
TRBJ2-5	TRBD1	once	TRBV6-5	TGTGCCAGCCGGGTAGGGGGCGCCGAGACCCAGTACTTC	CASRVGGAETQYF
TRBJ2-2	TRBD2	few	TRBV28	TGTGCAATATCCCCGGAGCGGGGGACTCCGAACACCGGGGAGCTGTTTTTT	CAISPERGTPNTGELFF
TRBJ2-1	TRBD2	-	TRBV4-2	TGTGCCAGCAGCCAAGAAGGGTCGGGGACTAGAAGCTACAATGAGCAGTTCTTC	CASSQEGSGTRSYNEQFF
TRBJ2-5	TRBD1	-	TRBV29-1	TGCAGCGTTGAAAAGGCATGGGGACAGAGATTCCAAGAGACCCAGTACTTC	CSVEKAWGQRFQETQYF
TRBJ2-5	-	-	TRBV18	TGTGCCAGCTCACCGGCACAGGGTACTGAGACCCAGTACTTC	CASSPAQGTETQYF
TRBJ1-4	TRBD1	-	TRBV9	TGTGCCAGCAGCGTAGGGACAGGGAGAGGCCCAACTAATGAAAAACTGTTTTTT	CASSVGTGRGPTNEKLFF
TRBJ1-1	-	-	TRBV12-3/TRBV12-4	TGTGCCAGCAGTTTCGGGGGATTCGGTGAAGCTTTCTTT	CASSFGGFGEAFF
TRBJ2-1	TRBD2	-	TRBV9	TGTGCCAGCAGCGTCCTAGCGGGGGGATACAATGAGCAGTTCTTC	CASSVLAGGYNEQFF
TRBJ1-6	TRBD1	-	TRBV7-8	TGTGCCAGCAGCCAACCCGGGCAGGGGGTCCTTAATTCACCCCTCCACTTT	CASSQPGQGVLNSPLHF
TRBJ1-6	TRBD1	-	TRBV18	TGTGCCAGCTCACCACCGACAGGGGAAAGGTCACCCCTCCACTTT	CASSPPTGERSPLHF
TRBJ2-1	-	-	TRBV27	TGTGCCAGCAGTCAAACCCGGGACTCGACTTCTAGGGAACAGTTCTTC	CASSQTRDSTSREQFF
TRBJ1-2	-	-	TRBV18	TGTGCCAGCTCACCACAAGAACTTAACTATGGCTACACCTTC	CASSPQELNYGYTF
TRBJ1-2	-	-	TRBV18	TGTGCCAGCTCACCGCCAGCTAACTATGGCTACACCTTC	CASSPPANYGYTF